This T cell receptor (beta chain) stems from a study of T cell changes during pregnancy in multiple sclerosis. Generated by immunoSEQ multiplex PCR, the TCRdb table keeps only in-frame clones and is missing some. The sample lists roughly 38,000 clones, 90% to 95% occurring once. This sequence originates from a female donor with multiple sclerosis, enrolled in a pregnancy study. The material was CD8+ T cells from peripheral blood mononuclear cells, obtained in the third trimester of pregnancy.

CDR3 nucleotides: TGTGCCAGCAGTTTATCCATCAACACTGAAGCTTTCTTT. It encodes CASSLSINTEAFF. The chain has TRBV27 and TRBJ1-1; no clear D. V lost 0 bases, J lost 2 bases, and 4 bases lay in between. CDR1 and CDR2 (germline): MNHEY, SMNVEV (reference sequence). The CDR3 totals 13 residues.